These T cell receptor beta chains were read from a single sample in a study of blood T cell repertoires in COVID-19. TCRdb keeps only in-frame clones here, not all; method: immunoSEQ multiplex PCR. The table includes around 500,000 clones, approximately 91% detected once. The material sequenced was PBMCs or T cells enriched from blood (not recorded which). The receptors originated from a woman aged 55-69 years who had recovered from COVID-19. CDR3s leave out the opening cysteine and the closing phenylalanine or tryptophan.

cdr3_aa,j_call,v_call
ASRWDSVKQF,TRBJ2-1,TRBV2
AISPGLAGGSPSANTGELF,TRBJ2-2,TRBV10-3
ASSFYSSTDTQY,TRBJ2-3,TRBV5-5
ASSLGAGGGLDTQY,TRBJ2-3,TRBV13
ASSLQGATYGYT,TRBJ1-2,TRBV5-4
ASSPSRNEKLF,TRBJ1-4,TRBV12-3/TRBV12-4
ASSYRSTSGVNEQY,TRBJ2-7,TRBV6-5
AISGTGGQSPLH,TRBJ1-6,TRBV10-3
ATSDGAYGYT,TRBJ1-2,TRBV24-1
ASSPGLLSDTQY,TRBJ2-3,TRBV18
ASSGSGQGFEKLF,TRBJ1-4,TRBV13
AWSGGGTLDTQY,TRBJ2-3,TRBV30
ASSLFIEAF,TRBJ1-1,TRBV12-3/TRBV12-4
ASSPQDGIDYGYT,TRBJ1-2,TRBV28
ASSQPRDQLDTQY,TRBJ2-3,TRBV4-1
ATSKRQGTGSPLH,TRBJ1-6,TRBV15
ASSTPPGSFPGDTQY,TRBJ2-3,TRBV19
ASESGQGNSPLH,TRBJ1-6,TRBV6-5
ASSFGGSSYNEQF,TRBJ2-1,TRBV5-1
AWSGSGNTIY,TRBJ1-3,TRBV30